Listed below are T cell receptor beta chains from one sample, sequenced in a study of cytomegalovirus exposure and HLA in healthy donors. Profiled with immunoSEQ multiplex PCR; TCRdb holds only in-frame clones, not every one. This table has more than 80,000 clones, roughly 74% appearing once. Sequencing used PBMCs. All receptors derive from a man aged 40-49 years in good health and CMV-seronegative. Each CDR3 is given with its conserved first and last residue. Each record gives: D gene, V gene, clone size, J gene, CDR3 DNA, CDR3 protein. The D gene is left open where the match is weak. Expanded clones get a size class; other rows say once, few or many, or leave the size out.

>TRBD1|TRBV18|-|TRBJ1-2
TGTGCCAGCTCACCAGGACAGGGAGGAGGCTACACCTTC
CASSPGQGGGYTF
>TRBD2|TRBV6-4|-|TRBJ2-3
TGTGCCAGCAGTGATGAACTAGCGGGCTACGATACGCAGTATTTT
CASSDELAGYDTQYF
>TRBD1|TRBV4-2|-|TRBJ1-4
TGTGCCAGCAGCCAACCCCCAGGGGGTCGTGAAAAACTGTTTTTT
CASSQPPGGREKLFF
>TRBD2|TRBV10-1|-|TRBJ2-3
TGCGCCAGCAGTGAGTCTACTAGCGGGGGCACAGATACGCAGTATTTT
CASSESTSGGTDTQYF
>-|TRBV7-9|-|TRBJ1-2
TGTGCCAGCAGCCCCCCCGGGGTAGGGACTGGCGGCTACACCTTC
CASSPPGVGTGGYTF
>TRBD1|TRBV2|-|TRBJ1-5
TGTGCCAGCAACGCGGGCAGGGGGCTTGGTCAGCCCCAGCATTTT
CASNAGRGLGQPQHF
>TRBD2|TRBV29-1|-|TRBJ2-3
TGCAGCGCGCGAGAGCGGGGATACACAGATACGCAGTATTTT
CSARERGYTDTQYF
>-|TRBV4-1|-|TRBJ1-1
TGCGCCACCCTTAGGGACATCCGTCAAACTGAAGCTTTCTTT
CATLRDIRQTEAFF
>-|TRBV5-1|-|TRBJ1-5
TGCGCCAGCAGCTCAGGGGACAATCAGCCCCAGCATTTT
CASSSGDNQPQHF
>-|TRBV29-1|-|TRBJ1-1
TGCAGCGTTGACCCAGGGGTTACAGCGGCTGAAGCTTTCTTT
CSVDPGVTAAEAFF
>TRBD2|TRBV7-2|-|TRBJ2-5
TGTGCCAGCAGCGTACAGCGACTAGCGGGGTCCTTCGGGACCCAGTACTTC
CASSVQRLAGSFGTQYF
>TRBD1|TRBV5-6|few|TRBJ1-5
TGTGCCAGCAGCCGACGGGGACAGAGTAGCAATCAGCCCCAGCATTTT
CASSRRGQSSNQPQHF
>TRBD1|TRBV6-5|-|TRBJ2-7
TGTGCCAGCAGGGTACCGGGACAGGGGGCGGAGGAGCAGTACTTC
CASRVPGQGAEEQYF
>TRBD1|TRBV6-1|-|TRBJ2-7
TGTGCCAGCAGGAGAACAGGGGTGATGTACGAGCAGTACTTC
CASRRTGVMYEQYF
>TRBD2|TRBV18|-|TRBJ2-2
TGTGCCAGCCGGACTAGCGGGGGGCCCGCGAACACCGGGGAGCTGTTTTTT
CASRTSGGPANTGELFF
>-|TRBV7-7|-|TRBJ2-5
TGTGCCAGCAGCTTAGGCCACGGGGTCGGCGAGACCCAGTACTTC
CASSLGHGVGETQYF
>-|TRBV14|few|TRBJ1-3
TGTGCCAGCAGCCAACATAAGACAGGTGTGCCTGGAAACACCATATATTTT
CASSQHKTGVPGNTIYF
>TRBD1|TRBV7-8|-|TRBJ2-7
TGTGCCAGCAGCCCCCGGCTTCGGGACAGGGGCTACGAGCAGTACTTC
CASSPRLRDRGYEQYF
>-|TRBV6-5|-|TRBJ1-6
TGTGCCAGCAGTTCCGGCAGGCATAATTCACCCCTCCACTTT
CASSSGRHNSPLHF
>-|TRBV7-9|-|TRBJ2-2
TGTGCCAGCAGCCCAGTGGTCACCGGGGAGCTGTTTTTT
CASSPVVTGELFF
>-|TRBV6-1|-|TRBJ1-2
TGTGCCAGCAGTGAGCAGGAAAACTATGGCTACACCTTC
CASSEQENYGYTF
>TRBD2|TRBV5-1|-|TRBJ2-5
TGCGCCAGCAGCTTGCTCGGACTAGAGTTCCAAGAGACCCAGTACTTC
CASSLLGLEFQETQYF
>TRBD1|TRBV5-1|few|TRBJ2-7
TGCGCCAGCAGCTTGGCCTCGGCACAGGGGAACCCCTACGAGCAGTACTTC
CASSLASAQGNPYEQYF
>-|TRBV15|-|TRBJ2-3
TGTGCCACCAGCGGAGGACTTACTAGCACAGATACGCAGTATTTT
CATSGGLTSTDTQYF
>-|TRBV19|-|TRBJ1-1
TGTGCCAGTAGTATAGATGGGGGCTCTGAAGCTTTCTTT
CASSIDGGSEAFF
>-|TRBV7-6|once|TRBJ1-1
TGTGCCAGCAGCCCTGGGGGACTGTTTAACACTGAAGCTTTCTTT
CASSPGGLFNTEAFF
>TRBD1|TRBV19|-|TRBJ1-2
TGTGCCAGTAGGTTATGGGGACAGGACTATGGCTACACCTTC
CASRLWGQDYGYTF
>TRBD1|TRBV7-9|-|TRBJ2-7
TGTGCCAGCAGCTCAAGCGGACAGGGGTACGAGCAGTACTTC
CASSSSGQGYEQYF
>-|TRBV2|-|TRBJ1-4
TGTGCCAGCAGGGACGGAGGTAAAGGAAAACTGTTTTTT
CASRDGGKGKLFF